Listed here are 21 T cell receptor beta chains from one sample, sequenced in a study of quantifying T cell responses using KT2 cells. About the study: cDNA was made from DNase-treated RNA using alpha and beta constant primers.

The cDNA 3' end received a ligated oligonucleotide with a UMI. First-round PCR used three to five cycles and beta primers RC1.1 and RC1.2 covering TRBC1 and TRBC2. TCRdb re-derived calls from the UMI-ligation and nested PCR reads in MiXCR, one entry per CDR3 protein. The table has about 50,000 distinct CDR3 sequences, roughly 11% seen once. Material for sequencing was PBMCs spiked with cells of the T cell clone KT2. These receptors all come from a human donor.

This clonotype came up a few times. This chain connects TRBV7-2 to TRBJ2-5; 10 nucleotides agree with TRBD1. Losses at the gene ends were 3 bases for V and 4 bases for J; bases not matched to a gene: 2. The CDR3 extends over 14 amino acids. Germline CDR1 is SGHTA and CDR2 is FQGNSA. This chain's CDR3 is CASSFDRGPETQYF. The CDR3, as DNA: TGTGCCAGCAGCTTTGACAGGGGGCCAGAGACCCAGTACTTC.

The chain is built from TRBV6-2 or TRBV6-3 and TRBJ1-2; D is unclear. V was trimmed by 0 bases and J by 7 bases, leaving 12 bases between them. This CDR3 spans 14 amino acids. Germline V gene sequence: CDR1 MNHEY, CDR2 SVGEGT. CDR3 coding DNA: TGTGCCAGCAGTTACTCGAGATCCCTCAGTGGCTACACCTTC. This sequence encodes CASSYSRSLSGYTF.

This clonotype turned up a few times. The DNA for the CDR3 is TGTGCCAGCTCACCAAGTCGGGAAGGGGGCTACACCTTC. This gives the protein CASSPSREGGYTF. This chain connects TRBV18 to TRBJ1-2; no clear D gene. Trimming left V 2 bases short and J 8 bases short, with 12 bases between. The CDR3 has 13 amino acids. Germline lookup yields CDR1 KGHSH and CDR2 LQKENI. The whole variable domain, filled in from reference TRBV18 and TRBJ1-2, reads NAGVMQNPRHLVRRRGQEARLRCSPMKGHSHVYWYRQLPEEGLKFMVYLQKENIIDESGMPKERFSAEFPKEGPSILRIQQVVRGDSAAYFCASSPSREGGYTFGSGTRLTVV.

This clonotype appeared many times. The genes are TRBV6-2 or TRBV6-3 and TRBJ2-2; tentative D call: TRBD2 (6 bases). V lost 4 bases and J 7 bases, leaving 16 bases between the germline ends. Germline lookup yields CDR1 MNHEY and CDR2 SVGEGT. The CDR3 runs to 15 residues. CDR3 region: CASSSSTGEVGELFF. The CDR3 nucleotides read TGTGCCAGCAGTTCTTCCACTGGGGAGGTCGGGGAGCTGTTTTTT.

This clonotype was seen a few times. The chain employs TRBV12-3 or TRBV12-4 and TRBJ2-1, with TRBD1 identical over 8 bases. Trimming cost V 4 bases and J 1 base; bases outside gene matches: 3. The CDR3 totals 15 residues. The CDR3 nucleotides are TGTGCCAGCAGTTCCCGGGACAGGTCCTACAATGAGCAGTTCTTC. Its protein product is CASSSRDRSYNEQFF.

This clonotype has a handful of counts. The chain recombines TRBV11-2 with TRBJ2-7; D is uncertain. Trimming removed 5 bases at V and 3 bases at J, with 5 bases between. Germline V gives CDR1 SGHAT, CDR2 FQNNGV. The CDR3 length is 11 residues. The CDR3 DNA reads as TGTGCCAGCAGCGCGTACTACGAGCAGTACTTC. Protein: CASSAYYEQYF.

Only a few counts were recorded for this clonotype. J is TRBJ1-2 and V is TRBV12-3 or TRBV12-4, with D maybe TRBD1 (5 bases). The V end lost 1 base, the J end lost 3 bases, and 21 bases lay between the germline ends. This CDR3 is built from 18 residues. The CDR3 DNA sequence: TGTGCCAGCAGTTTAGGCGGGGGAAGGGGCAGCGGTTACTATGGCTACACCTTC. Protein: CASSLGGGRGSGYYGYTF.

This clonotype has a handful of counts. The chain has TRBV2 and TRBJ2-5; D remains unclear. Trimming left V 9 bases short and J 0 bases short, with 8 bases between. The CDR3 contains 12 residues. In germline, CDR1 is SNHLY, CDR2 FYNNEI. CDR3 bases: TGTGCCAGTCGACTGAACCAAGAGACCCAGTACTTC. Protein sequence: CASRLNQETQYF.

The chain combines TRBV15 with TRBJ2-3; D could derive from TRBD1 or TRBD2 (6 bases each). This CDR3 contains 17 residues. From germline, CDR1 is LNHNV and CDR2 YYDKDF (reference sequence). The V end was cut by 1 base, the J end by 0 bases, with 14 bases between. CDR3 sequence: CATSRAKRGVSTDTQYF. The CDR3 DNA reads TGTGCCACCAGCAGAGCTAAAAGGGGGGTTAGCACAGATACGCAGTATTTT.

The chain has TRBV2 and TRBJ2-2; the D gene is possibly TRBD1 (6 bases). Germline V gene data show CDR1 as SNHLY and CDR2 as FYNNEI. This CDR3 comprises 15 residues. V was shortened by 8 bases and J by 1 base, with 14 bases between the two germline ends. CDR3 sequence (DNA): TGTGCCAGCGTTCCAGGGGTTAGGAACACCGGGGAGCTGTTTTTT. Translation gives CASVPGVRNTGELFF.

A few counts support this clonotype. The V and J genes are TRBV13 and TRBJ2-7, with D tentatively TRBD2 (5 bases). Per germline, CDR1 PRHDT and CDR2 FYEKMQ (reference sequence). V was pared by 3 bases and J by 4 bases, with 10 bases between. CDR3 length equals 13 residues. The DNA for the CDR3 is TGTGCCAGCAGCTTCGGAGGTCAGTACGAGCAGTACTTC. Residues: CASSFGGQYEQYF.

This clonotype turned up a few times. This sequence joins TRBV6-2 or TRBV6-3 and TRBJ1-1, with D possibly matching TRBD1 (5 bases). Germline V gene lookup returns CDR1 MNHEY and CDR2 SVGEGT. V was trimmed by 5 bases and J by 4 bases, leaving 14 bases between them. This CDR3 is built from 14 residues. CDR3: CASSHRGDRTEAFF. The DNA of the CDR3 is TGTGCCAGCAGTCACCGTGGGGACCGCACTGAAGCTTTCTTT.

This clonotype was seen a few times. The chain uses TRBV15 and TRBJ2-1; D unclear. The germline V and J ends were trimmed by 5 bases and 9 bases, with 20 bases remaining between them. Germline V gives CDR1 LNHNV, CDR2 YYDKDF (reference sequence). This CDR3 has 15 amino acids. In DNA form, the CDR3 reads TGTGCCACCAGCCCCTCGATCCTCGGTGTAAGTGAGCAGTTCTTC. Encoded protein: CATSPSILGVSEQFF.

This clonotype was observed a few times. The chain employs TRBV6-5 and TRBJ1-6, with 7 bases fitting TRBD1. The germline V gene encodes CDR1 MNHEY and CDR2 SVGAGI. Trimming removed 0 bases from V and 4 bases from J; junction bases left unmatched: 9. This CDR3 contains 18 residues. The CDR3 reads CASSYSHRGREYNSPLHF. The CDR3 nucleotides are TGTGCCAGCAGTTACTCCCACAGGGGCAGGGAGTATAATTCACCCCTCCACTTT.

In its sample, this clonotype was seen many times. This sequence joins TRBV4-2 and TRBJ2-4; 9 bases are shared with TRBD2. CDR3 length equals 15 residues. Trimming removed 2 bases from V and 11 bases from J; junction bases left unmatched: 10. CDR1 is LGHNA, CDR2 YNFKEQ, per germline. CDR3 nucleotides: TGTGCCAGCAGCCAAAGCGAGGGGGCTAGCGGGGTTCAGTACTTC. Protein product: CASSQSEGASGVQYF.

This clonotype has a handful of counts. This rearrangement joins TRBV6-6 to TRBJ2-7; 7 bases are shared with TRBD1. The CDR3 spans 13 residues. Germline assignment: CDR1 MNHNY and CDR2 SVGAGI (reference sequence). The V segment lost 0 bases and the J segment 6 bases; nucleotides outside the gene matches: 2. In nucleotides, the CDR3 is TGTGCCAGCAGTTACTCGACAGGGCCCGAGCAGTACTTC. It encodes CASSYSTGPEQYF.

This clonotype was counted at least ten times. The chain recombines TRBV7-2 with TRBJ2-3, with 8 bases fitting TRBD1. V trimming: 5 bases; J trimming: 3 bases; junction bases outside the gene matches: 13. Germline CDR1 reads SGHTA; CDR2 reads FQGNSA. CDR3 length equals 17 residues. The CDR3 protein is CASSPPLDRAGTDTQYF. The CDR3 nucleotides are TGTGCCAGCAGCCCCCCACTGGACAGGGCGGGGACAGATACGCAGTATTTT.

This clonotype was picked up many times. CDR3 sequence (DNA): TGTGCCAGCAGCGCTCTTATAGCGGTCGGCAGCTCCTACAATGAGCAGTTCTTC. Its translation is CASSALIAVGSSYNEQFF. The chain joins TRBV9 to TRBJ2-1; TRBD2 is a possible D gene (6 bases). CDR1 is SGDLS and CDR2 is YYNGEE in the germline V gene. There are 18 residues in the CDR3. V was pared by 3 bases and J by 0 bases, with 19 bases between. Full variable domain (outside the CDR3, taken from reference TRBV9 and TRBJ2-1): DSGVTQTPKHLITATGQRVTLRCSPRSGDLSVYWYQQSLDQGLQFLIQYYNGEERAKGNILERFSAQQFPDLHSELNLSSLELGDSALYFCASSALIAVGSSYNEQFFGPGTRLTVL.

This clonotype was recorded at least ten times. The rearrangement uses TRBV28 and TRBJ1-4, with D perhaps matching TRBD1 (5 bases). The length of the CDR3 is 15 residues. CDR1 is MDHEN, CDR2 SYDVKM, per germline. V was cut by 6 bases and J by 6 bases, with 17 bases left in between. CDR3 sequence reads: CASSPGGGGDEKLFF. CDR3 sequence (DNA): TGTGCCAGCAGCCCCGGTGGGGGAGGGGATGAAAAACTGTTTTTT.

The rearrangement links TRBV7-9 to TRBJ2-1; D could derive from TRBD1 or TRBD2 (6 bases each). Germline V lookup: CDR1 SEHNR, CDR2 FQNEAQ (reference sequence). The CDR3 loop spans 15 amino acids. V shed 5 bases and J shed 6 bases, with 17 bases lying between them. CDR3 protein: CASSHQGRSGNEQFF. CDR3 sequence (DNA): TGTGCCAGCAGCCACCAGGGGCGTAGCGGCAATGAGCAGTTCTTC.

The chain is built from TRBV4-2 and TRBJ2-7; D remains unclear. The CDR3 length is 12 residues. CDR1 is LGHNA and CDR2 is YNFKEQ in the germline V gene. V was trimmed by 1 base and J by 6 bases, leaving 7 bases between them. CDR3 sequence: CASSQAGAEQYF. In nucleotides, the CDR3 is TGTGCCAGCAGCCAAGCGGGCGCCGAGCAGTACTTC.